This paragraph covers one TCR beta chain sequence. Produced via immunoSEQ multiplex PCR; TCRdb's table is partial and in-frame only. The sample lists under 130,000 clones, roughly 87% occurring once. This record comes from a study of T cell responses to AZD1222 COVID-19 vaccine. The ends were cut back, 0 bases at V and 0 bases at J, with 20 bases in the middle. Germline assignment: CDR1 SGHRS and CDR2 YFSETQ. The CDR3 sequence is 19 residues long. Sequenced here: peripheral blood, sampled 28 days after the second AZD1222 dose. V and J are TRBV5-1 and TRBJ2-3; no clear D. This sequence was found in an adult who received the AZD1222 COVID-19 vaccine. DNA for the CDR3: TGCGCCAGCAGCTTGGGTGGTGGACGGCTCTTCTCTAGCACAGATACGCAGTATTTT. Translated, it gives CASSLGGGRLFSSTDTQYF.